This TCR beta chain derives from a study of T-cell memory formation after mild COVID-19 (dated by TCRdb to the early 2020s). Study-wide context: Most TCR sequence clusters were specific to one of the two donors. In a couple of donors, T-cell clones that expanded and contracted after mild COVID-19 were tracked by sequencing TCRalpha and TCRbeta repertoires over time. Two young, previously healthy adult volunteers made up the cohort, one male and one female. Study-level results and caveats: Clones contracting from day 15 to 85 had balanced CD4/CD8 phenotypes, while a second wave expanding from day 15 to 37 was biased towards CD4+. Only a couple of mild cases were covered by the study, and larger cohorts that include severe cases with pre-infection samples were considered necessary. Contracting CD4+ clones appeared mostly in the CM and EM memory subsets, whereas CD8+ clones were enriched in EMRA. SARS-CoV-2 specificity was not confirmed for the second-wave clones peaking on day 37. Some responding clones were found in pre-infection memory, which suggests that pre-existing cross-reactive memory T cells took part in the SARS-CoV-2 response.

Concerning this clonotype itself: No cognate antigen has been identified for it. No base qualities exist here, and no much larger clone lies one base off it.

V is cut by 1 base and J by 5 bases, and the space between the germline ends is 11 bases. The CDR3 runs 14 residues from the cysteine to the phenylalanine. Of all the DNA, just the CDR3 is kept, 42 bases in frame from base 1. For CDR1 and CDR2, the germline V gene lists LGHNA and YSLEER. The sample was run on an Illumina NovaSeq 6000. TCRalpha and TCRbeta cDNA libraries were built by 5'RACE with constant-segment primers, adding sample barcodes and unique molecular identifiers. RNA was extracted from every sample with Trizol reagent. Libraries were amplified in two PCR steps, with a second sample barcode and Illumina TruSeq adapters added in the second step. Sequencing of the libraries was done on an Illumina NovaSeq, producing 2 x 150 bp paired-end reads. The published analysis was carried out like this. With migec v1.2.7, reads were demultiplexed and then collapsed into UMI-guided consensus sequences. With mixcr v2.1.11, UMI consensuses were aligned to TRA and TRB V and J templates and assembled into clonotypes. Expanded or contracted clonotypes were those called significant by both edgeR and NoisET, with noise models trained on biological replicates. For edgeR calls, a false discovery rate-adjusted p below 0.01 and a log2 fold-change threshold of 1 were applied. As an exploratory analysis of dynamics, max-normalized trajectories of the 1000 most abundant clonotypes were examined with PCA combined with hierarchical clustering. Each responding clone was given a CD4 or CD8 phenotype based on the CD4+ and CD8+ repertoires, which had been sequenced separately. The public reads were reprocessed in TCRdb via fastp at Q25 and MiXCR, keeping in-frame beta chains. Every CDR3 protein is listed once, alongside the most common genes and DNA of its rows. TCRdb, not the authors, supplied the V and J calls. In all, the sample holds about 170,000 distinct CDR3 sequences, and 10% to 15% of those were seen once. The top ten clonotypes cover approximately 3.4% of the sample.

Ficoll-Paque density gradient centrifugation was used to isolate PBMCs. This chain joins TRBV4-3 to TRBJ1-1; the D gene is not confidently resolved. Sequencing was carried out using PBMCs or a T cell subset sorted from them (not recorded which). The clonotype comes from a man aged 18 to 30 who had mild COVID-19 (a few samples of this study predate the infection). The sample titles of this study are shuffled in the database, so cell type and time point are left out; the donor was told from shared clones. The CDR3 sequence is CASSQVGFGTEAFF. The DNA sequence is TGCGCCAGCAGCCAAGTGGGGTTCGGAACTGAAGCTTTCTTT.